This note documents a single T cell receptor (beta chain) sequence. TCRdb's table, derived via immunoSEQ multiplex PCR, lists solely in-frame clones and lacks some. The table shows about 130,000 clones, with roughly 87% occurring only once. The source of the sample is a study of cytomegalovirus exposure and HLA in healthy donors. Study details: The use of the same platform for the roughly 110 validation repertoires and the roughly 670 first-cohort repertoires was reported by a later analysis.

The CDR3 contains 15 residues. Germline V gene data show CDR1 as MDHEN and CDR2 as SYDVKM. The V gene lost 1 base and the J gene lost 1 base, with 8 bases spanning the gap. This sequence originates from a woman aged 18-35 years in good health and CMV-seronegative. This rearrangement joins TRBV28 to TRBJ1-3; a possible D gene is TRBD1 (5 bases). Sequenced: PBMCs. The CDR3 region is CASSLFAGSGNTIYF. The CDR3 nucleotides read TGTGCCAGCAGTTTATTTGCAGGGTCTGGAAACACCATATATTTT. Combining the CDR3 with reference TRBV28 and TRBJ1-3 gives the whole variable domain DVKVTQSSRYLVKRTGEKVFLECVQDMDHENMFWYRQDPGLGLRLIYFSYDVKMKEKGDIPEGYSVSREKKERFSLILESASTNQTSMYLCASSLFAGSGNTIYFGEGSWLTVV.